This paragraph covers one T cell receptor (beta chain) sequence. Each subset's genomic DNA was shared equally among a number of immunoSEQ plates. Sequencing was performed with immunoSEQ multiplex PCR; in TCRdb, only in-frame clones are kept and a portion is missing. The data show some 500,000 clones, around 96% seen once. This sample is part of a study of shared clonotypes between healthy human individuals. The sequencing input was naive CD4+ T cells sorted from blood. Subset defined: CD45RA+ positively selected. This sequence was found in a woman aged 25 to 39 in good health.

Here the CDR3 reads CASSIGVGTDTQYF. DNA of the CDR3: TGTGCCAGTAGTATAGGGGTAGGCACAGATACGCAGTATTTT. The chain uses TRBV19 and TRBJ2-3; D unclear. The ends were cut back, 1 base at V and 1 base at J, with 6 bases in the middle. The CDR3 has 14 residues. CDR1 is LNHDA and CDR2 is SQIVND in the germline V gene (reference sequence).